This TCR beta chain originates from a study of shared clonotypes between healthy human individuals. Turning to the study itself: Per donor, CD8 memory used one plate, CD8 naive used two, CD4 memory used three and CD4 naive used three.

Sequencing used immunoSEQ multiplex PCR; TCRdb keeps in-frame clones, though not all of them. The table has 550,000 to 850,000 clones, about 74% seen once. Trimming removed 7 bases from V and 0 bases from J; junction bases left unmatched: 6. The CDR3 totals 15 residues. The germline gives CDR1 MNHEY, CDR2 SVGAGI. With respect to this clone: Its target is unknown.

Study-level results: Across several donors, naive CD4 shared roughly 5%, naive CD8 more than 3%, memory CD4 roughly 2.2%, memory CD8 0.35% to 0.5%. The study found lower generation probabilities in non-shared clonotypes than in those shared by all four donors.

The TCR originated in a woman in her thirties in good health. Sequencing was performed on memory CD4+ T cells sorted from blood. The subset here: CD45RA-negative fraction. The chain uses TRBV6-5 and TRBJ2-1; 7 positions match TRBD2. Here the CDR3 reads CASIPGGGSYNEQFF. CDR3 nucleotide sequence: TGTGCCAGCATCCCGGGCGGGGGCTCCTACAATGAGCAGTTCTTC.